This paragraph covers one T cell receptor beta chain sequence. J was trimmed by 0 bases and V by 0 bases; bases with no gene match: 7. The CDR3 loop spans 18 amino acids. Germline CDR1 and CDR2: MNHEY and SMNVEV (reference sequence). The sample is drawn from a study of blood T cell repertoires in COVID-19. Generated by immunoSEQ multiplex PCR, the TCRdb table keeps only in-frame clones and is missing some. Of 150,000 to 200,000 clones in the sample, roughly four fifths were seen once. This chain joins TRBV27 and TRBJ1-5; 8 bases fit TRBD1. This receptor was taken from a woman older than 75 with acute or convalescent COVID-19. Sequencing input: peripheral blood. The CDR3 reads CASSLSGSTGDSNQPQHF. In DNA form, the CDR3 reads TGTGCCAGCAGTTTATCGGGGTCGACAGGGGATAGCAATCAGCCCCAGCATTTT.